Sequencing of this TCR beta chain was carried out in a study of regulatory T cells in long-lasting Graves disease. To make TCR beta libraries, researchers used iRepertoire HTBI primers and Arm-PCR of CDR3 regions. MiXCR, run by TCRdb on the multiplex PCR reads, gives a single entry per CDR3 protein. The sample includes about 400,000 distinct CDR3 sequences, 15% to 20% of them seen just once. This clonotype was observed at least ten times. Time point in this sample: newly diagnosed GD, antithyroid drugs for less than 3 months. The TCR library was made from RNA that had been extracted from PBMCs in TRIzol. The length of the CDR3 is 17 residues. J was trimmed by 4 bases and V by 4 bases; bases with no gene match: 5. CDR1 is SGHTA, CDR2 FQGTGA, per germline. These records were also assigned to another study, of T cells in Graves' hyperthyroidism and ophthalmopathy. That work contributes: Among thyroid clonotypes expanded above 0.001, most also appeared in blood.

The clonotype comes from a woman aged 18-35 years with Graves disease. This sample comprised peripheral blood mononuclear cells (PBMCs), obtained at new diagnosis, from a patient treated with antithyroid drugs. The J gene is TRBJ2-2, the V gene TRBV7-3, with 14 bases matching TRBD2. CDR3: CASSSGGTSGSTGELFF. The CDR3 DNA sequence: TGTGCCAGCAGCTCTGGGGGGACTAGCGGGAGCACCGGGGAGCTGTTTTTT.